This TCR beta chain emerged from a study of cytomegalovirus exposure and HLA in healthy donors. Study details: For the approximately 360 genotyped donors, more than 80% fell within the Caucasian-associated ancestry cluster. Whole-study findings and limits: According to an earlier analysis, most TCR beta V segments yielded productive rearrangements about 90% or about 30% of the time. HLA alleles showed associations with some 17,000 TCR beta sequences in a later analysis, at a 0.05 false discovery rate.

Though probably carrying unrecorded immune exposures, donors were nominally healthy at sampling. With regard to this clone: No antigen is known for it.

Amplification used 60 Vbeta primers and 13 Jbeta primers. Profiling relied on immunoSEQ multiplex PCR, and the TCRdb table lists in-frame clones only, not all of them. This sample yields 95,000 to 100,000 clones, of which approximately 71% are seen a single time; approximately 8% belongs to the top ten. Per germline, CDR1 SQVTM and CDR2 ANQGSEA. The CDR3 is 13 amino acids. V was shortened by 5 bases and J by 0 bases, with 10 bases between the two germline ends. This TCR was sampled from a female donor in good health and CMV-seronegative. This rearrangement joins TRBV29-1 to TRBJ1-2; D possibly corresponds to TRBD1 (5 bases). Specimen: PBMCs. In DNA form, the CDR3 reads TGCAGCGTTCGGGAGGGGCCTAACTATGGCTACACCTTC. Amino acid sequence: CSVREGPNYGYTF. Full variable domain (missing parts from reference TRBV29-1 and TRBJ1-2): SAVISQKPSRDICQRGTSLTIQCQVDSQVTMMFWYRQQPGQSLTLIATANQGSEATYESGFVIDKFPISRPNLTFSTLTVSNMSPEDSSIYLCSVREGPNYGYTFGSGTRLTVV.